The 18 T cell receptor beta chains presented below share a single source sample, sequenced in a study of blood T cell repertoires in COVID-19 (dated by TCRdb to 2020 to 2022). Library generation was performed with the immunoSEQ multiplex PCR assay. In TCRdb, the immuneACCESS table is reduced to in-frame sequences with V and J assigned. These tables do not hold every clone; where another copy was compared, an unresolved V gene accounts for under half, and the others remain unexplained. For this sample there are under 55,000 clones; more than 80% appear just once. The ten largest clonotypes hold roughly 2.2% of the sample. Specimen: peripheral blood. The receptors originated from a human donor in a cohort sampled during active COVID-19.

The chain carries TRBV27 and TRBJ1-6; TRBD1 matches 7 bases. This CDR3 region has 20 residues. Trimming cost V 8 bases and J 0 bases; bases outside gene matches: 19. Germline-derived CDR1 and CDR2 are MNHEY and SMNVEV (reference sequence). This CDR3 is CASGSAPGQTSSSYNSPLHF. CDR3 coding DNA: TGTGCCAGCGGATCAGCCCCGGGACAGACCTCGAGCTCCTATAATTCACCCCTCCACTTT.

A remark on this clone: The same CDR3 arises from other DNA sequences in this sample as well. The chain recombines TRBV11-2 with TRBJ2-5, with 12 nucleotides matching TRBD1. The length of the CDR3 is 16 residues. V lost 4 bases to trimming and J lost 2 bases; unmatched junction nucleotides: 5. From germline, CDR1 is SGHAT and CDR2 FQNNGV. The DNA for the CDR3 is TGTGCCAGCAGCTCCCGGGACAGGGGGCATCAAGAGACCCAGTACTTC. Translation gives CASSSRDRGHQETQYF.

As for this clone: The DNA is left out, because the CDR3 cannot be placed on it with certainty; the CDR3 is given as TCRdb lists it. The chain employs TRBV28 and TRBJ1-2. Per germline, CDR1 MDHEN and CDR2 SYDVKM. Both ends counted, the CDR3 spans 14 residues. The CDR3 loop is CASCFLGGGYGYTF.

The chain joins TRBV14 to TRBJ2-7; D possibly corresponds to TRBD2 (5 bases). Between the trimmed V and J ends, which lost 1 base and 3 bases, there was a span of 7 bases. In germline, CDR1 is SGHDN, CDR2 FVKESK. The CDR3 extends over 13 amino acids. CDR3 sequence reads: CASSQGGSYEQYF. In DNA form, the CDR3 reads TGTGCCAGCAGCCAAGGAGGGAGCTACGAGCAGTACTTC. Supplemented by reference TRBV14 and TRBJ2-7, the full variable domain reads EAGVTQFPSHSVIEKGQTVTLRCDPISGHDNLYWYRRVMGKEIKFLLHFVKESKQDESGMPNNRFLAERTGGTYSTLKVQPAELEDSGVYFCASSQGGSYEQYFGPGTRLTVT.

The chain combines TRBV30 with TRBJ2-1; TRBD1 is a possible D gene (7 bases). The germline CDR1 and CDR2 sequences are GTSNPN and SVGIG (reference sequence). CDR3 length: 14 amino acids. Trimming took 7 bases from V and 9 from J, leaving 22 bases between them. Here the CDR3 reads CAFGTSRTGGEQFF. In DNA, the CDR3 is TGTGCCTTTGGAACTAGCAGGACAGGCGGTGAGCAGTTCTTC.

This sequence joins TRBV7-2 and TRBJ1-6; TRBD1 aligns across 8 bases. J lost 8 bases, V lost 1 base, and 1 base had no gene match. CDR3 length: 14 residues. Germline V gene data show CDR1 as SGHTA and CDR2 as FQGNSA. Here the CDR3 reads CASSLVRGHSPLHF. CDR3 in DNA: TGTGCCAGCAGCTTAGTCAGGGGGCATTCACCCCTCCACTTT.

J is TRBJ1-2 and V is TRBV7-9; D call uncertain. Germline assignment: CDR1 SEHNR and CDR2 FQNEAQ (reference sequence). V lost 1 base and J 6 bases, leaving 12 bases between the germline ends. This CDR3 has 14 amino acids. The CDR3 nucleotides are TGTGCCAGCAGCTTAGTAAGGGCCGGGGATGGCTACACCTTC. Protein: CASSLVRAGDGYTF.

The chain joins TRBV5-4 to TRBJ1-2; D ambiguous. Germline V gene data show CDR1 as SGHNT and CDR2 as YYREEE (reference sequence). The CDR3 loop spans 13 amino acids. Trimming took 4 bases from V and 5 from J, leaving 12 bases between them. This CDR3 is CASSPDGNYGYTF. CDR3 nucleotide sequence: TGTGCCAGCAGCCCGGACGGGAATTATGGCTACACCTTC.

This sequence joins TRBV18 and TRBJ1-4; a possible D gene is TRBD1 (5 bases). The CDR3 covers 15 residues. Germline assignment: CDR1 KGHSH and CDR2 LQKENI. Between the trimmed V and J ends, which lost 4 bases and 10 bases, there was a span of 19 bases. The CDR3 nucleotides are TGTGCCAGCTCACTCTCGGACGGATTGGGGGGAAAACTGTTTTTT. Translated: CASSLSDGLGGKLFF. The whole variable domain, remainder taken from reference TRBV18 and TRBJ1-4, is NAGVMQNPRHLVRRRGQEARLRCSPMKGHSHVYWYRQLPEEGLKFMVYLQKENIIDESGMPKERFSAEFPKEGPSILRIQQVVRGDSAAYFCASSLSDGLGGKLFFGSGTQLSVL.

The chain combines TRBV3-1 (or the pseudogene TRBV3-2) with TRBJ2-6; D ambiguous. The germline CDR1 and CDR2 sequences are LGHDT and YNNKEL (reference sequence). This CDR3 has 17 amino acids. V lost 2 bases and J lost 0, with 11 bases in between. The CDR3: CASSQSQARSGANVLTF. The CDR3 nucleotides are TGTGCCAGCAGCCAAAGCCAGGCCCGCTCTGGGGCCAACGTCCTGACTTTC.

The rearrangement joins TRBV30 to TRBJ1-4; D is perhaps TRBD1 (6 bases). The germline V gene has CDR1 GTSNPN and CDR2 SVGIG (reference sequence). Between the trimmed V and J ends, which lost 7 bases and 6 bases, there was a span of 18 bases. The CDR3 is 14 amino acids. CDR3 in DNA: TGTGCCTCCGCTCAAACAGGGAGGGATGAAAAACTGTTTTTT. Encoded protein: CASAQTGRDEKLFF.

This CDR3 reads CASSPMGGEYTEAFF. The CDR3 nucleotides are TGTGCCAGCAGTCCAATGGGGGGGGAGTACACTGAAGCTTTCTTT. The chain links TRBV2 to TRBJ1-1; TRBD1 is a possible D gene (5 bases). The germline V and J ends were trimmed by 5 bases and 3 bases, with 16 bases remaining between them. Germline CDR1 SNHLY, CDR2 FYNNEI. The CDR3 runs 15 residues. The whole variable domain, filled in from reference TRBV2 and TRBJ1-1, reads EPEVTQTPSHQVTQMGQEVILRCVPISNHLYFYWYRQILGQKVEFLVSFYNNEISEKSEIFDDQFSVERPDGSNFTLKIRSTKLEDSAMYFCASSPMGGEYTEAFFGQGTRLTVV.

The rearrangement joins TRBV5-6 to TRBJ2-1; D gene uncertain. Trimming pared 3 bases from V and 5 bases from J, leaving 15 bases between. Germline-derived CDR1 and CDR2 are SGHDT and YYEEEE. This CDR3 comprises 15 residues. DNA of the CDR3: TGTGCCAGCAGCTCGACAAACCCAATTAACAATGAGCAGTTCTTC. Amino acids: CASSSTNPINNEQFF.

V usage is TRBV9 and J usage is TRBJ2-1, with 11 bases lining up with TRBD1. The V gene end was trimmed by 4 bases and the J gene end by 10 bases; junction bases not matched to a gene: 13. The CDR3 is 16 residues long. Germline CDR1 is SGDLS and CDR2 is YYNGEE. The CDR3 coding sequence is TGTGCCAGCAGCCCAGGAGTCGGACAGGGGGCTTGGGAGCAGTTCTTC. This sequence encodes CASSPGVGQGAWEQFF.

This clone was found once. The CDR3 reads CASSEWRTDTQYF. CDR3 bases: TGTGCCAGCAGTGAATGGCGCACAGATACGCAGTATTTT. This chain links TRBV25-1 with TRBJ2-3; D is undetermined. Germline lookup yields CDR1 MGHDK and CDR2 SYGVNS. Between the trimmed V and J ends, which lost 1 base and 1 base, there was a span of 3 bases. The CDR3 is 13 residues long.

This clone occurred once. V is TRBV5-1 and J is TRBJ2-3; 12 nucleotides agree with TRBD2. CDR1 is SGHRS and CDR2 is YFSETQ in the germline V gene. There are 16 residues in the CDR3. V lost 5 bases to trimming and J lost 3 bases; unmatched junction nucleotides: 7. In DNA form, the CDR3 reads TGCGCCAGCAGGAAGACTCTAGCGGGGGGGACAGATACGCAGTATTTT. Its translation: CASRKTLAGGTDTQYF.

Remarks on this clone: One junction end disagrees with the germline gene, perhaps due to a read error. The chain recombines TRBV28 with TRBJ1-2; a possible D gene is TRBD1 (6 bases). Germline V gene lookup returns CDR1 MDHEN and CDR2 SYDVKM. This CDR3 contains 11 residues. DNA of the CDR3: TGTGCCTGCAGACAGGTTCGTGGCTACACCTTC. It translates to CACRQVRGYTF.

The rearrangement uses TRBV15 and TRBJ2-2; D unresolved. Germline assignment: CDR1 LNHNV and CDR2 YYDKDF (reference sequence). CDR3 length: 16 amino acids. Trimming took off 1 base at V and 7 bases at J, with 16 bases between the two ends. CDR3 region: CATSRGGRISSGELFF. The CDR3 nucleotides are TGTGCCACCAGCAGAGGAGGAAGAATTTCGAGCGGGGAGCTGTTTTTT.